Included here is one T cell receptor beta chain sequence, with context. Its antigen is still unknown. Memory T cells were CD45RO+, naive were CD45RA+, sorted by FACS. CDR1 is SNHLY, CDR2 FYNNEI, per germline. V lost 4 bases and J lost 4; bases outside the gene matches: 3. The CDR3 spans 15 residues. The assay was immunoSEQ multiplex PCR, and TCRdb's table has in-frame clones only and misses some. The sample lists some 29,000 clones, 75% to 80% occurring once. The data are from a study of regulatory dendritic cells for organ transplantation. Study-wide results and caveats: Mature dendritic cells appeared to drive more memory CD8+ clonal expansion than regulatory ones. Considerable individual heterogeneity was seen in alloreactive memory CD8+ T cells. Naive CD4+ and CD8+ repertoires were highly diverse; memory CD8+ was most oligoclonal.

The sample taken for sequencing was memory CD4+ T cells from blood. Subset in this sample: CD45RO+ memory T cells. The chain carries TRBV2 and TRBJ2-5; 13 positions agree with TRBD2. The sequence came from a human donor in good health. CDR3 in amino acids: CASSGLAGGRETQYF. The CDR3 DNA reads TGTGCCAGCAGTGGACTAGCGGGGGGAAGAGAGACCCAGTACTTC.